The 23 T cell receptor beta chains in this list originate from one sample, sequenced in a study of CD8+CD57+ T cells in acquired aplastic anemia. Selection for sequencing was limited to patients who had shown CD8+CD57+ cell expansion by flow cytometry. Genomic DNA, the template, was used for profiling of the TCR beta VDJ and CDR3. Via MiXCR, TCRdb re-called the reads, giving one row per CDR3 protein. Of around 220,000 distinct CDR3 sequences in the sample, around 50% were seen once. Sequencing input: sorted CD4+, CD8+, or CD8+CD57+ T cells (not recorded which) from PBMCs. These receptors were obtained from a human donor with aplastic anemia.

On this clonotype itself: The junction shows a germline mismatch at one end, possibly a read error. The V call is TRBV7-9, the J call TRBJ1-6; D remains ambiguous. From germline, CDR1 is SEHNR and CDR2 FQNEAQ (reference sequence). CDR3 length: 15 residues. The CDR3 region has the DNA TGTGCCACCAGCACCACCCGGGCGAGTAATTCACCCCTCCACTTT. Its translation: CATSTTRASNSPLHF.

The chain joins TRBV19 to TRBJ1-6; maybe TRBD1 (5 bases). There are 14 residues in the CDR3. Germline CDR1 LNHDA, CDR2 SQIVND (reference sequence). Trimming stripped 6 bases from V and 6 bases from J, with 12 bases between. CDR3 in amino acids: CASSETAFNSPLHF. DNA for the CDR3: TGTGCCAGTAGCGAGACAGCCTTTAATTCACCCCTCCACTTT.

This sequence joins TRBV24-1 and TRBJ2-3, with a possible D match to TRBD1 (5 bases). Germline V gene data show CDR1 as KGHDR and CDR2 as SFDVKD. Deletions cut 0 bases from V and 10 bases from J, with 22 bases between. This CDR3 spans 17 amino acids. CDR3 in amino acids: CATSDLSDKAPWDAQYF. The CDR3 coding sequence is TGTGCCACCAGTGATTTGTCGGACAAGGCCCCCTGGGATGCGCAGTATTTT.

This clonotype has a handful of counts. The chain has TRBV29-1 and TRBJ1-1; no clear D gene. The CDR3 has 12 residues. Trimming cost V 6 bases and J 1 base, with 9 bases left between them. Germline V gene data show CDR1 as SQVTM and CDR2 as ANQGSEA. The CDR3 here is CSVWSRNTEAFF. The CDR3 DNA sequence: TGCAGCGTCTGGTCTAGGAACACTGAAGCTTTCTTT.

This chain links TRBV12-3 or TRBV12-4 with TRBJ1-1, with D maybe TRBD1 (6 bases). The V end lost 3 bases, the J end lost 6 bases, and 8 bases lay between the germline ends. There are 12 residues in the CDR3. The CDR3 DNA follows: TGTGCCAGCAGTTTCCCAGGGGCTGAAGCTTTCTTT. Protein product: CASSFPGAEAFF.

In this sample, this clonotype turned up a few times. A much larger clonotype is one base distant, so this may be a read error. The conserved phenylalanine or tryptophan is not found at the CDR3 terminus, so this likely reflects a read error. The chain is built from TRBV20-1 and TRBJ2-5, with TRBD2 identical over 10 bases. V was pared by 5 bases and J by 9 bases, with 9 bases of the junction left unmatched. Per germline, CDR1 DFQATT and CDR2 SNEGSKA (reference sequence). The CDR3 runs to 13 residues. CDR3 nucleotides: TGCAGTGCTTCTAGCGGGGGAGAGGTGGCCCAGTACCTC. This encodes CSASSGGEVAQYL.

The rearrangement joins TRBV2 to TRBJ2-7; D gene ambiguous. The V gene lost 4 bases and the J gene lost 2 bases, with 9 bases spanning the gap. Germline CDR1 SNHLY, CDR2 FYNNEI. CDR3 length: 13 residues. This CDR3 is CASSAQAPYEQYF. CDR3 in DNA: TGTGCCAGCAGTGCCCAGGCGCCCTACGAGCAGTACTTC.

The table lists this clonotype with a few counts. A single base separates this from a much larger clone, so it may be a read error. The V call is TRBV24-1, the J call TRBJ1-2; D call uncertain. Trimming removed 6 bases at V and 2 bases at J, with 6 bases between. The CDR3 extends over 12 amino acids. Looked up from germline, CDR1 is KGHDR and CDR2 is SFDVKD. The CDR3 coding sequence is TGTGCCACCAGTCCCTGGAACTATGGCTACACCTTC. Translation: CATSPWNYGYTF.

This clonotype showed up many times. This chain joins TRBV12-3 or TRBV12-4 and TRBJ2-2, with D possibly being TRBD2 (6 bases). The CDR3 spans 14 residues. Trimming left V 7 bases short and J 0 bases short, with 9 bases between. The CDR3 spells CASTPGANTGELFF. The CDR3 nucleotides are TGTGCCAGCACCCCGGGGGCGAACACCGGGGAGCTGTTTTTT.

This clonotype was observed at least ten times. The rearrangement links TRBV20-1 to TRBJ2-5, with TRBD2 as a possible D gene (7 bases). V lost 6 bases and J 5 bases, leaving 16 bases between the germline ends. The CDR3 consists of 13 residues. Germline V gives CDR1 DFQATT, CDR2 SNEGSKA (reference sequence). The CDR3 spells CSAQPGGRETQYF. The CDR3 region has the DNA TGCAGTGCCCAGCCCGGGGGGCGGGAGACCCAGTACTTC.

On this clonotype itself: A much larger clone is a single base away; this may be a read error. The conserved phenylalanine or tryptophan is not found at the CDR3 terminus, so this likely reflects a read error. The gene calls are TRBV20-1 and TRBJ2-3; D may be TRBD2 (6 bases). This CDR3 region has 13 residues. Per the germline V gene, CDR1 is DFQATT and CDR2 is SNEGSKA (reference sequence). Trimming removed 3 bases at V and 3 bases at J, with 10 bases between. The CDR3 DNA reads as TGCAGTGCTAGGGGTGGGGGGACAGATACGCAGTATCTT. Translated, it gives CSARGGGTDTQYL.

A remark on this clonotype: Its ends do not fully match the called genes, so a read error is possible. The chain joins TRBV4-1 to TRBJ2-7; 12 bases map to TRBD2. Germline assignment: CDR1 MGHRA and CDR2 YSYEKL. The CDR3 has 18 residues. CDR3 DNA sequence: TGTGCCAGCAGCCAAGAACTAGCGGGGGGTATAATCGTTTACGAGCAGTACTTC. Translation gives CASSQELAGGIIVYEQYF.

The J gene is TRBJ1-5, the V gene TRBV29-1, with D unresolved. CDR1 is SQVTM and CDR2 is ANQGSEA in the germline V gene. V was trimmed by 4 bases and J by 6 bases, leaving 10 bases between them. The CDR3 is 12 residues long. CDR3 sequence: CSVGTSFQPQHF. CDR3 nucleotide sequence: TGCAGCGTTGGGACCTCGTTTCAGCCCCAGCATTTT. The full variable domain, its missing parts supplied by reference TRBV29-1 and TRBJ1-5, is SAVISQKPSRDICQRGTSLTIQCQVDSQVTMMFWYRQQPGQSLTLIATANQGSEATYESGFVIDKFPISRPNLTFSTLTVSNMSPEDSSIYLCSVGTSFQPQHFGDGTRLSIL.

This clonotype appeared a single time. V gene TRBV7-9 combines with J gene TRBJ1-2; D unresolved. The CDR3 has 13 amino acids. In germline, CDR1 is SEHNR, CDR2 FQNEAQ (reference sequence). V lost 8 bases and J 4 bases, leaving 14 bases between the germline ends. CDR3 loop: CASSPGSFYGYTF. The CDR3 region has the DNA TGTGCCAGCTCACCCGGATCGTTCTATGGCTACACCTTC.

The sample holds many counts of this clonotype. The chain uses TRBV5-5 and TRBJ1-1, with D unresolved. Germline assignment: CDR1 SGHKS and CDR2 YYEKEE (reference sequence). The V end was cut by 4 bases, the J end by 0 bases, with 1 base between. The CDR3 has 11 residues. CDR3 residues: CASSLNTEAFF. The DNA of the CDR3 is TGTGCCAGCAGCCTGAACACTGAAGCTTTCTTT.

As concerns this clonotype: One end of the junction does not line up with germline, which may come from a read error. V gene TRBV20-1 combines with J gene TRBJ2-1; D may be TRBD1 or TRBD2 (5 bases each). CDR1 is DFQATT, CDR2 SNEGSKA, per germline (reference sequence). This CDR3 contains 12 residues. The CDR3 DNA follows: TGTACGTGGGGGAATGCCTACAATGAGCAGTTCTTC. Translating it yields CTWGNAYNEQFF.

The chain is built from TRBV24-1 and TRBJ2-5; no clear D. This CDR3 region has 13 residues. V shed 3 bases and J shed 5 bases, with 9 bases lying between them. Germline V gene sequence: CDR1 KGHDR, CDR2 SFDVKD. The CDR3 here is CATSDRRKETQYF. As DNA, the CDR3 is TGTGCCACCAGTGATCGTAGAAAGGAGACCCAGTACTTC.

This clonotype was found once. The chain has TRBV6-2 or TRBV6-3 and TRBJ1-6; D is unclear. Germline CDR1 MNHEY, CDR2 SVGEGT. This CDR3 comprises 12 residues. V was clipped by 4 bases and J by 9 bases, with 7 bases between them. In DNA form, the CDR3 reads TGTGCCAGCAGTTTATACATTTCACCCCTCCACTTT. This encodes CASSLYISPLHF.

V is TRBV14 and J is TRBJ1-5, with D hard to call. Trimming pared 1 base from V and 6 bases from J, leaving 7 bases between. The V gene's germline CDR1 is SGHDN and CDR2 FVKESK. The CDR3 runs to 13 residues. The CDR3 here is CASSQVESQPQHF. CDR3 nucleotides: TGTGCCAGCAGCCAAGTTGAAAGTCAGCCCCAGCATTTT.

CDR3 bases: TGTGCCACCAGTGATACCGGACAGAGCTATGGCTACACCTTC. It is translated as CATSDTGQSYGYTF. The rearrangement links TRBV24-1 to TRBJ1-2, with D possibly TRBD1 on 6 matching bases. Germline V gene lookup returns CDR1 KGHDR and CDR2 SFDVKD. The CDR3 sequence is 14 residues long. The V end was cut by 3 bases, the J end by 4 bases, with 11 bases between.

Of note for this clonotype: As the CDR3 is not closed by the conserved phenylalanine or tryptophan, this likely results from a read error. The CDR3 reads CASSEPGPDEQYL. The CDR3 nucleotides read TGCGCCAGCAGTGAACCAGGGCCGGACGAGCAGTACCTC. This chain links TRBV10-2 with TRBJ2-7; the D gene is possibly TRBD1 (5 bases). Trimming took off 3 bases at V and 5 bases at J, with 11 bases between the two ends. CDR1 and CDR2 from the germline V gene are WSHSY and SAAADI. CDR3 size: 13 residues.

The chain recombines TRBV20-1 with TRBJ2-7; D is ambiguous. V was pared by 3 bases and J by 0 bases, with 9 bases between. Germline V gene data show CDR1 as DFQATT and CDR2 as SNEGSKA (reference sequence). The CDR3 runs to 13 residues. CDR3 in amino acids: CSASFGDSYEQYV. As DNA, the CDR3 is TGCAGTGCTAGTTTCGGCGACTCCTACGAGCAGTACGTC.

V and J are TRBV14 and TRBJ2-5; D not certain. V was cut by 1 base and J by 4 bases, with 7 bases left in between. The CDR3 has 13 amino acids. Germline V gene data show CDR1 as SGHDN and CDR2 as FVKESK. CDR3 in amino acids: CASSQAEGETQYF. The CDR3 bases are TGTGCCAGCAGCCAAGCGGAAGGAGAGACCCAGTACTTC.